This TCR beta chain was captured by sequencing in a study of identical twins. The study, taken as a whole, reports: Twins shared out-of-frame alpha sequences with excess low generation probability. Conclusions were drawn cross-sectionally by statistical analysis, without following the same donors.

Template switching created a universal primer site, and the cDNA included unique molecular identifiers. TCRdb used MiXCR to reprocess the 5' RACE reads, holding one entry per CDR3 protein. Among hundreds of thousands of distinct CDR3 sequences listed, around 6% were seen once. The germline V and J ends were trimmed by 6 bases and 6 bases, with 17 bases remaining between them. Germline V gene sequence: CDR1 SQVTM, CDR2 ANQGSEA. This CDR3 has 14 amino acids. About this clonotype itself: The antigen remains unidentified.

This chain connects TRBV29-1 to TRBJ2-2; tentative D call: TRBD2 (6 bases). The clonotype originates from a young man in good health. Sequencing was done on a sample of naive T cells sorted from blood. The CDR3 bases are TGCAGCGTGCGCATACCCGGGGGAGCCGGGGAGCTGTTTTTT. Protein: CSVRIPGGAGELFF.